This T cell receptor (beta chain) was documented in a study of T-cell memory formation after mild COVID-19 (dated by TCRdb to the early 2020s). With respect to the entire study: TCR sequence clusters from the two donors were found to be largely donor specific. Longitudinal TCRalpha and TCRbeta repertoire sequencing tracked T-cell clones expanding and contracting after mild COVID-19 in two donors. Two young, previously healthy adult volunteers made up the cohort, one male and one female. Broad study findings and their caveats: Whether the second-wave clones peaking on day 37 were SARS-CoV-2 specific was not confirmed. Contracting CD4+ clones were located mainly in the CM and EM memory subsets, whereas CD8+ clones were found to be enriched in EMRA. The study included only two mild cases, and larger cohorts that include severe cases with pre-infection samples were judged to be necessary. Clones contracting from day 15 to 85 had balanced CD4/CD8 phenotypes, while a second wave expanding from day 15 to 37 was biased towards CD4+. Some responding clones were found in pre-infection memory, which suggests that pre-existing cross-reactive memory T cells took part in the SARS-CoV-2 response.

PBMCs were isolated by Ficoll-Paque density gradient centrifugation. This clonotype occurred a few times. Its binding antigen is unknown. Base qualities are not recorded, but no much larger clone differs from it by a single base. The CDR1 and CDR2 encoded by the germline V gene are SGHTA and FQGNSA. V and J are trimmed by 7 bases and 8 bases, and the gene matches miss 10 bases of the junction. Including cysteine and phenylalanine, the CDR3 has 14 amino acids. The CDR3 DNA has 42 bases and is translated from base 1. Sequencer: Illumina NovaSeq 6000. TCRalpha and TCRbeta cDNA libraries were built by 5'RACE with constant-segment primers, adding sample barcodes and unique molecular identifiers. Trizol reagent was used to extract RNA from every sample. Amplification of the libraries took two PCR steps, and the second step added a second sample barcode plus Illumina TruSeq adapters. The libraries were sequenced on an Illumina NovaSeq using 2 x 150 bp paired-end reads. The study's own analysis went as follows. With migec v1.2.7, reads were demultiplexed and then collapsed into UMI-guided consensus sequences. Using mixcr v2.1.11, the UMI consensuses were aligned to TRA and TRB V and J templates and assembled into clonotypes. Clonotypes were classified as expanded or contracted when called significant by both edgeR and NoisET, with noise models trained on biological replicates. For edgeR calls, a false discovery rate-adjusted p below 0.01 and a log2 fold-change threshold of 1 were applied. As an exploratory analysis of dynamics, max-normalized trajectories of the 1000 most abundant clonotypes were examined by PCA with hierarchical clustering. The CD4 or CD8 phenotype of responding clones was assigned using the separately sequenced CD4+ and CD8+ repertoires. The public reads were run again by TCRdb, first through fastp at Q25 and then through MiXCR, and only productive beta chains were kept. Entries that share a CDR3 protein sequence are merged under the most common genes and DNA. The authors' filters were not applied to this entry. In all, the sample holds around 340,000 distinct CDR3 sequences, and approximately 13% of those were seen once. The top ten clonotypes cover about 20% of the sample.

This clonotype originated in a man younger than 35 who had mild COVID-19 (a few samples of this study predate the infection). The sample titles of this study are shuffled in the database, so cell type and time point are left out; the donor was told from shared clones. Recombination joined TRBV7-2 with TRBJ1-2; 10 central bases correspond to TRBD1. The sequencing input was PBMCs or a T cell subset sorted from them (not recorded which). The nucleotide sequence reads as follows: TGTGCCAGCACCCCGGGACAGGGGTTCCGGGGCTACACCTTC. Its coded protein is CASTPGQGFRGYTF. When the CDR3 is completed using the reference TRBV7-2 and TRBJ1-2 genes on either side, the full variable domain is GAGVSQSPSNKVTEKGKDVELRCDPISGHTALYWYRQSLGQGLEFLIYFQGNSAPDKSGLPSDRFSAERTGGSVSTLTIQRTQQEDSAVYLCASTPGQGFRGYTFGSGTRLTVV.